This T cell receptor (beta chain) was recovered during a study of T cell responses to AZD1222 COVID-19 vaccine. Overall study findings and caveats: Only 6 or 7 AZD1222 recipients tested seropositive at baseline. No repertoire was sampled before or during the peak T cell response, only after it.

This clone was detected once. Its antigen is unidentified. Measured with immunoSEQ multiplex PCR; TCRdb has only the in-frame clones, and not every one. Of over 110,000 clones listed, roughly 90% are singletons. CDR1 is SGHTS and CDR2 is YDEGEE in the germline V gene. Trimming took off 0 bases at V and 1 base at J, with 4 bases between the two ends. The CDR3 extends over 13 amino acids. The source was peripheral blood, collected 28 days after the second AZD1222 dose. The receptor was derived from an adult who received the AZD1222 COVID-19 vaccine. The chain has TRBV5-8 and TRBJ1-2; D not resolved. This CDR3 reads CASSLVLNYGYTF. CDR3 coding DNA: TGTGCCAGCAGCTTGGTACTTAACTATGGCTACACCTTC.